This T cell receptor (beta chain) was sequenced for a study of Ad26.COV2.S vaccination and SARS-CoV-2 variants. Study-level information: Trial arm assignment for the donor was COV1001 Ad26.COV2.S.

Treatment noted: roughly 20 received Ad26.COV2.S at low or high dose, single or two shots; roughly five received placebo; per-sample allocation not given. Sampling was performed 63 days after the first vaccine or placebo injection. The administered vaccine (an Ad26 vector) expressed Wuhan-strain SARS-CoV-2 spike. The CDR3 totals 18 residues. J gave up 0 bases and V 0 bases, and 8 bases lay outside the gene matches. From germline, CDR1 is SGHAT and CDR2 FQNNGV. A word on this clone: Its antigen is undetermined.

Only in-frame clones appear in the TCRdb table, and some are missing; sequencing was by immunoSEQ multiplex PCR. Of 250,000 to 300,000 clones in the sample, about 87% were seen once. Findings and caveats of the study: Considerable breadth of spike-specific CD8+ and CD4+ T cell responses has reportedly been documented following vaccination. Recipients of vaccine and of placebo showed similar breadth of their non-spike TCR repertoires.

This receptor was identified in a person aged 18 to 59 who received the Ad26.COV2.S COVID-19 vaccine or a placebo. The chain couples TRBV11-2 to TRBJ1-3, with TRBD1 matching 7 bases. The sample here was peripheral blood, taken in a trial of Ad26.COV2.S vaccine versus placebo. CDR3 DNA: TGTGCCAGCAGCTTAGATGCGGCAGGGGGTCTCTCTGGAAACACCATATATTTT. Translated, it gives CASSLDAAGGLSGNTIYF.